These 15 T cell receptor beta chains were all obtained from the same sample, sequenced in a study of blood T cell repertoires in COVID-19 (dated by TCRdb to the early 2020s). The library was made by the immunoSEQ multiplex PCR assay. The table was pulled from immuneACCESS by TCRdb, which kept in-frame rearrangements only. Such tables lose some clones; where checked, under half of the loss comes from unresolved V genes, and the rest has no known cause. Here the sample has about 320,000 clones; 65% to 90% occur a single time. The ten largest clones take up 7.2% of the sample. Sequencing was performed on peripheral blood. The receptor source for this set is a human donor in a cohort sampled during active COVID-19.

The chain joins TRBV24-1 to TRBJ1-5; 7 bases map to TRBD1. CDR3 size: 14 residues. V trimming: 2 bases; J trimming: 7 bases; junction bases outside the gene matches: 4. CDR1 is KGHDR, CDR2 SFDVKD, per germline. The CDR3 DNA sequence: TGTGCCACCAGTGATTGGGACAGTGGCCAGCCCCAGCATTTT. This codes for CATSDWDSGQPQHF.

V usage is TRBV7-8 and J usage is TRBJ2-5; D ambiguous. Germline CDR1 SGHVS, CDR2 FQNEAQ. The CDR3 spans 13 residues. Trimming removed 1 base at V and 2 bases at J, with 5 bases between. Here the CDR3 DNA reads TGTGCCAGCAGCTTAGGTCAACAAGAGACCCAGTACTTC. It codes for CASSLGQQETQYF.

The chain joins TRBV5-4 to TRBJ1-2; D is undetermined. CDR1 is SGHNT and CDR2 is YYREEE in the germline V gene (reference sequence). The CDR3 has 15 amino acids. Trimming removed 2 bases from V and 5 bases from J, with 16 bases in between. DNA for the CDR3: TGTGCCAGCAGCTTTGAAGACTCCTCTGGATATGGCTACACCTTC. Translating gives CASSFEDSSGYGYTF.

This clone has just a few counts. V and J are TRBV19 and TRBJ1-1; D is possibly TRBD1 (6 bases). V lost 5 bases to trimming and J lost 6 bases, with 16 bases between them. CDR3 length: 14 amino acids. CDR1 and CDR2 from the germline V gene are LNHDA and SQIVND (reference sequence). The chain's CDR3 is CASSPLPGGSEAFF. In nucleotides, the CDR3 is TGTGCCAGTAGTCCTTTACCGGGGGGCTCTGAAGCTTTCTTT.

The J gene is TRBJ1-2, the V gene TRBV27, with TRBD1 identical over 10 bases. J lost 5 bases, V lost 6 bases, and 6 bases had no gene match. Germline values: CDR1 MNHEY, CDR2 SMNVEV (reference sequence). The CDR3 covers 14 residues. The CDR3 DNA follows: TGTGCCAGCAGCTCAGACAGGGGGCTATATGGCTACACCTTC. This gives the protein CASSSDRGLYGYTF.

The chain couples TRBV11-1 to TRBJ1-2, with 7 bases fitting TRBD1. V gave up 1 base and J gave up 7 bases; unmatched junction bases: 3. The CDR3 has 13 residues. Germline loops: CDR1 SGHAT, CDR2 FQDESV (reference sequence). CDR3 sequence (DNA): TGTGCCAGCAGCTTAGGACAGGGTTTTGGCTACACCTTC. Its protein is CASSLGQGFGYTF. Using reference TRBV11-1 and TRBJ1-2 for the parts outside the CDR3, the full variable domain is EAEVAQSPRYKITEKSQAVAFWCDPISGHATLYWYRQILGQGPELLVQFQDESVVDDSQLPKDRFSAERLKGVDSTLKIQPAELGDSAMYLCASSLGQGFGYTFGSGTRLTVV.

V is TRBV27 and J is TRBJ2-3; TRBD1 matches 8 bases. Looked up from germline, CDR1 is MNHEY and CDR2 is SMNVEV (reference sequence). This CDR3 is 15 amino acids long. Germline trimming cut 4 bases from V and 2 bases from J; bases unmatched to any gene: 5. The CDR3: CASSYGRGLTDTQYF. The CDR3 DNA follows: TGTGCCAGCAGTTACGGCAGGGGGCTCACAGATACGCAGTATTTT.

The chain carries TRBV30 and TRBJ2-2, with 8 bases that match TRBD1. The CDR3 loop spans 14 amino acids. Germline assignment: CDR1 GTSNPN and CDR2 SVGIG (reference sequence). V was clipped by 7 bases and J by 0 bases; unmatched bases: 4. Written as DNA, the CDR3 is TGTGCCTCTGCGGACAGGGCGAACACCGGGGAGCTGTTTTTT. It specifies CASADRANTGELFF.

The J gene is TRBJ1-2, the V gene TRBV2, with 10 positions matching TRBD1. After removal of 3 bases from V and 8 bases from J, the junction contained 3 bases not matched to a gene. The CDR3 sequence is 13 residues long. The germline V gene encodes CDR1 SNHLY and CDR2 FYNNEI. The CDR3 spells CASSEGTGDGYTF. For the CDR3, the DNA is TGTGCCAGCAGTGAGGGGACAGGGGACGGCTACACCTTC.

The rearrangement joins TRBV7-7 to TRBJ1-6, with D perhaps matching TRBD1 (6 bases). Trimming took 6 bases from V and 8 from J, leaving 17 bases between them. Germline CDR1 SSHAT, CDR2 FNYEAQ (reference sequence). CDR3 size: 15 residues. CDR3 DNA: TGTGCCAGCAGGCCAAGACAGGCAAGGTATTCACCCCTCCACTTT. Translation gives CASRPRQARYSPLHF.

V is TRBV15 and J is TRBJ2-1, with D unresolved. V gave up 8 bases and J gave up 9 bases, with 8 bases separating them. Germline assignment: CDR1 LNHNV and CDR2 YYDKDF (reference sequence). The CDR3 runs 10 residues. CDR3 residues: CATRGSEQFF. Written as DNA, the CDR3 is TGTGCCACCCGCGGCAGTGAGCAGTTCTTC.

The chain employs TRBV6-6 and TRBJ1-2; 8 bases map to TRBD1. CDR3 length: 15 amino acids. CDR1 and CDR2 (germline): MNHNY, SVGAGI (reference sequence). Germline trimming cut 5 bases from V and 5 bases from J; bases unmatched to any gene: 10. DNA of the CDR3: TGTGCCAGCAGTGTACCGGGACAGGCTCGTTATGGCTACACCTTC. Translating it yields CASSVPGQARYGYTF.

The gene calls are TRBV9 and TRBJ1-4; 10 nucleotides align to TRBD1. The trim removed 4 bases at V and 8 bases at J, leaving 8 bases unmatched. Per germline, CDR1 SGDLS and CDR2 YYNGEE. The CDR3 sequence is 15 residues long. DNA for the CDR3: TGTGCCAGCAGCCCAGGGACAGGGGATTTAGAAAAACTGTTTTTT. Translating gives CASSPGTGDLEKLFF. The whole variable domain, remainder taken from reference TRBV9 and TRBJ1-4, is DSGVTQTPKHLITATGQRVTLRCSPRSGDLSVYWYQQSLDQGLQFLIQYYNGEERAKGNILERFSAQQFPDLHSELNLSSLELGDSALYFCASSPGTGDLEKLFFGSGTQLSVL.

This chain connects TRBV5-1 to TRBJ2-3, with TRBD2 matching over 14 bases. V trimming: 4 bases; J trimming: 8 bases; junction bases outside the gene matches: 3. This CDR3 region has 14 residues. Per germline, CDR1 SGHRS and CDR2 YFSETQ. CDR3 sequence reads: CASSLGLAGVTQYF. The CDR3 DNA is TGCGCCAGCAGCCTGGGACTAGCGGGGGTTACGCAGTATTTT.

This clone came up a few times. The chain links TRBV7-2 to TRBJ1-5, with a possible D match to TRBD1 (6 bases). Trimming left V 2 bases short and J 6 bases short, with 14 bases between. Germline lookup yields CDR1 SGHTA and CDR2 FQGNSA. The CDR3 spans 15 residues. CDR3 loop: CASSLRSRTAQPQHF. In DNA, the CDR3 is TGTGCCAGCAGCTTACGTTCGAGGACAGCTCAGCCCCAGCATTTT.